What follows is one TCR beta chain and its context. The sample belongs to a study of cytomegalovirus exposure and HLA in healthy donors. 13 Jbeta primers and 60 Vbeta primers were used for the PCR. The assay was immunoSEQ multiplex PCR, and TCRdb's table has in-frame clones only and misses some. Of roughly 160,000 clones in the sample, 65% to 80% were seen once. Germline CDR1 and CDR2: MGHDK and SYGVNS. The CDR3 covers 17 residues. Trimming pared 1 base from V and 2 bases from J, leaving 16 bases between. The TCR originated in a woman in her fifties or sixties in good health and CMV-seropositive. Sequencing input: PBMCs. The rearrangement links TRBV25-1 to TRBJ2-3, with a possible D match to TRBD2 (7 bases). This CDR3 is CASSESAGAKDTDTQYF. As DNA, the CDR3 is TGTGCCAGCAGTGAATCGGCGGGGGCCAAGGACACAGATACGCAGTATTTT. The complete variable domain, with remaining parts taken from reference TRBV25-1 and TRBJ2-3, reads EADIYQTPRYLVIGTGKKITLECSQTMGHDKMYWYQQDPGMELHLIHYSYGVNSTEKGDLSSESTVSRIRTEHFPLTLESARPSHTSQYLCASSESAGAKDTDTQYFGPGTRLTVL.